The clone carrying this T cell receptor (beta chain) was seen a single time. This sample was taken from a study of blood T cell repertoires in COVID-19. Study background: The analysed material was cDNA or gDNA that came from T cells, B-cell-depleted T cells, or PBMCs.

Assay used: immunoSEQ multiplex PCR; TCRdb lists only in-frame clones, some missing. The sample holds approximately 220,000 clones; 80% to 90% are singletons and the top ten take over 3%. The germline V gene encodes CDR1 SNHLY and CDR2 FYNNEI. The CDR3 spans 13 residues. The V end was cut by 6 bases, the J end by 5 bases, with 10 bases between. Those who participated ranged in age from roughly 18 to 89 years and resided in 24 US areas. The sequence was collected from a woman aged 18 to 35 in a cohort exposed to, infected with or recovered from COVID-19 (not recorded which). The rearrangement joins TRBV2 to TRBJ2-2; no reliable D call. The sequenced sample consisted of PBMCs or T cells enriched from blood (not recorded which). CDR3 sequence reads: CASRPSRTGELFF. The CDR3 nucleotides are TGTGCCAGCAGGCCCTCGAGGACCGGGGAGCTGTTTTTT.